This passage covers 8 T cell receptor beta chains from one sample sequenced in a study of blood T cell repertoires in COVID-19 (dated by TCRdb to 2019 to 2021). The library was obtained by the immunoSEQ multiplex PCR assay. Sourced from immuneACCESS, this table was stored by TCRdb with only in-frame sequences that have V and J called. A share of the clones is absent; for the studies checked, an unresolved V gene accounts for under half, and the remainder has no known explanation. The sample table lists about 99,000 clones, roughly 90% of them with a count of one. The ten largest clonotypes hold around 3.8% of the sample. Specimen: peripheral blood. The receptors originated from a woman aged 60-70 years with acute or convalescent COVID-19.

The rearrangement joins TRBV30 to TRBJ2-3, with TRBD2 identical over 8 bases. The trim removed 2 bases at V and 4 bases at J, leaving 2 bases unmatched. The V gene's germline CDR1 is GTSNPN and CDR2 SVGIG (reference sequence). The CDR3 is 13 amino acids. CDR3 DNA sequence: TGTGCCTGGAGTACGGGAGGGGCAGATACGCAGTATTTT. Translating it yields CAWSTGGADTQYF.

This sequence joins TRBV28 and TRBJ2-5; tentatively, D is TRBD1 (7 bases). The V end was cut by 5 bases, the J end by 3 bases, with 22 bases between. CDR3 size: 17 residues. Germline V CDR1 and CDR2: MDHEN, SYDVKM. The CDR3 region has the DNA TGTGCCAGCAGTCCCGGAGGGGGCAGGGGGTTTGAAGAGACCCAGTACTTC. Translating it yields CASSPGGGRGFEETQYF.

This clone was recorded once. This chain links TRBV5-1 with TRBJ1-4, with TRBD1 as a possible D gene (5 bases). Trimming removed 3 bases from V and 1 base from J, with 16 bases in between. The CDR3 is 17 amino acids. Germline V lookup: CDR1 SGHRS, CDR2 YFSETQ. The CDR3 spells CASSWNFGGVTNEKLFF. The CDR3 DNA sequence: TGCGCCAGCAGCTGGAACTTCGGGGGGGTAACTAATGAAAAACTGTTTTTT.

This chain links TRBV18 with TRBJ2-1; the match to TRBD2 covers 8 bases. The CDR3 has 15 amino acids. The germline V gene encodes CDR1 KGHSH and CDR2 LQKENI. V was pared by 3 bases and J by 6 bases, with 7 bases of the junction left unmatched. CDR3: CASSPLGTRSNEQFF. The CDR3 bases are TGTGCCAGCTCACCCCTCGGGACTAGGTCCAATGAGCAGTTCTTC.

The chain links TRBV27 to TRBJ1-5, with D hard to call. CDR3 length: 15 amino acids. V was pared by 5 bases and J by 6 bases, with 17 bases between. Germline assignment: CDR1 MNHEY and CDR2 SMNVEV (reference sequence). The CDR3 here is CASSPPPGRGQPQHF. In DNA form, the CDR3 reads TGTGCCAGCAGTCCACCCCCCGGCCGGGGTCAGCCCCAGCATTTT.

This clone appeared a single time. This chain links TRBV7-2 with TRBJ1-5, with TRBD1 matching 7 bases. CDR1 and CDR2 from the germline V gene are SGHTA and FQGNSA. The length of the CDR3 is 16 residues. With 4 bases clipped from V and 7 bases from J, the junction kept 13 bases outside the gene matches. This chain's CDR3 is CASSSRQGVGGQPQHF. CDR3 DNA sequence: TGTGCCAGCAGCTCCAGACAGGGAGTAGGAGGACAGCCCCAGCATTTT. Using reference TRBV7-2 and TRBJ1-5 for the parts outside the CDR3, the full variable domain is GAGVSQSPSNKVTEKGKDVELRCDPISGHTALYWYRQSLGQGLEFLIYFQGNSAPDKSGLPSDRFSAERTGGSVSTLTIQRTQQEDSAVYLCASSSRQGVGGQPQHFGDGTRLSIL.

This sequence joins TRBV28 and TRBJ2-7, with 12 bases identical to TRBD2. Trimming removed 5 bases from V and 7 bases from J; junction bases left unmatched: 3. The CDR3 contains 13 residues. The germline gives CDR1 MDHEN, CDR2 SYDVKM. The CDR3 region has the DNA TGTGCCAGCAGTAGACTAGCGGGAGATGAGCAGTACTTC. Its translation: CASSRLAGDEQYF.

This clone was seen only once. The chain recombines TRBV14 with TRBJ2-1; 8 bases align to TRBD2. From germline, CDR1 is SGHDN and CDR2 FVKESK. The length of the CDR3 is 19 residues. Trimming took 4 bases from V and 0 from J; bases not matched to a gene: 14. CDR3 coding DNA: TGTGCCAGCAGCCTTTCGGGTTTAGCGGGAACGAGCTCCTACAATGAGCAGTTCTTC. Translation: CASSLSGLAGTSSYNEQFF.